Listed below are T cell receptor beta chains from one sample, sequenced in a study of blood T cell repertoires in COVID-19. Some clones are missing from TCRdb's copy, which holds only in-frame ones; the method was immunoSEQ multiplex PCR. The sample lists nearly 40,000 clones, 88% occurring once. Sequencing used peripheral blood. These receptors all come from a woman in her seventies with acute or convalescent COVID-19. Each CDR3 is given with its conserved first and last residue. A D gene is named only where the DNA matches it firmly. Clone size appears in some rows only: once, few, many, or a class for an expanded clone.

>.|TRBJ2-1|TRBD2|TRBV7-8
TGTGCCACCAAAAGGCTAGCGGGGAACAATGAGCAGTTCTTC
CATKRLAGNNEQFF
>.|TRBJ2-5|TRBD1|TRBV10-3
TGTGCCATCAGTGAGGGACAGGGGCTACAAGAGACCCAGTACTTC
CAISEGQGLQETQYF
>.|TRBJ1-5|TRBD1|TRBV27
TGTGCCAGCAGTTGGGGACAGGGGGGAAATCAGCCCCAGCATTTT
CASSWGQGGNQPQHF
>.|TRBJ1-1|.|TRBV7-2
TGTGCCAGCAGCTCCATTACAGGGTCTGAAGCTTTCTTT
CASSSITGSEAFF
>.|TRBJ1-5|.|TRBV19
TGTGCCAGTAGTATTCCCTATATACAGCCCCAGCATTTT
CASSIPYIQPQHF
>.|TRBJ2-1|TRBD2|TRBV10-3
TGTGCCATCAGGAGGAGTAGTGCTAGCGGCAAGTCCTACAATGAGCAGTTCTTC
CAIRRSSASGKSYNEQFF
>.|TRBJ2-6|TRBD1|TRBV4-3
TGCGCCAGCAGCCGTTACCACCCGGGACAGGGGGCGCCTGGGGCCAACGTCCTGACTTTC
CASSRYHPGQGAPGANVLTF
>once|TRBJ1-4|.|TRBV10-2
TGCGCCAGCAGTGGCGGGGGAACACCCACGGAAAAACTGTTTTTT
CASSGGGTPTEKLFF
>.|TRBJ1-2|.|TRBV5-1
TGCGCCAGCAGCATAAATCTTGACCGGGAAGGCTACACCTTC
CASSINLDREGYTF
>.|TRBJ1-2|.|TRBV21-1
TGTGCCAGCAGCAAAGGGGGGACAGGCTTCCACTATGGCTACACCTTC
CASSKGGTGFHYGYTF
>.|TRBJ2-3|.|TRBV19
TGTGCCAGTAGTAGGACGTCGGCGGGAGATACGCAGTATTTT
CASSRTSAGDTQYF